Below, one TCR beta chain is given with its context. The sample comes from a study of blood T cell repertoires in COVID-19. Study-level background: Acute and convalescent COVID-19 specimens originated in the United States, Italy and Spain. Sources were T cells, B-cell-depleted T cells, or PBMCs; the material itself was cDNA or gDNA.

Germline CDR1 is SGHAT and CDR2 is FQNNGV. CDR3 length: 16 amino acids. Unmatched junction bases numbered 5, after V lost 3 bases and J lost 1 base. Generated by immunoSEQ multiplex PCR, the TCRdb table keeps only in-frame clones and is missing some. Of approximately 190,000 clones listed, almost 85% are singletons. The sequenced material came from peripheral blood. The TCR originated in a woman in her seventies with active or convalescent COVID-19. This rearrangement joins TRBV11-2 to TRBJ2-2; 7 bases are a match to TRBD1. CDR3 in amino acids: CASSFDRQGNTGELFF. CDR3 nucleotides: TGTGCCAGCAGCTTCGATCGACAGGGGAACACCGGGGAGCTGTTTTTT.